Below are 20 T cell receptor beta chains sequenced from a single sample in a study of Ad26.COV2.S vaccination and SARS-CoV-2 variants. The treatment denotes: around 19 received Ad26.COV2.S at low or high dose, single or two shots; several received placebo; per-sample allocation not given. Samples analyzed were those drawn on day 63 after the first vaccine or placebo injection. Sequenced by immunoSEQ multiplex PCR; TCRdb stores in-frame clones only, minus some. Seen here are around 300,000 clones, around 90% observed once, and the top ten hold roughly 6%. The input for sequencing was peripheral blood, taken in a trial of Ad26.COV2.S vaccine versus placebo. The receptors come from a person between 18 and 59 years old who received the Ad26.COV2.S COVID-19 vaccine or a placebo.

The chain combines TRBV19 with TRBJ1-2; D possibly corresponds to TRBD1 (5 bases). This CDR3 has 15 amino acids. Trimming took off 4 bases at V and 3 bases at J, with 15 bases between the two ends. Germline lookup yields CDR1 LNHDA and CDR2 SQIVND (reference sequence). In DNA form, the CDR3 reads TGTGCCAGTAGTACCCCAAGCGGAGGGGACTATGGCTACACCTTC. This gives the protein CASSTPSGGDYGYTF.

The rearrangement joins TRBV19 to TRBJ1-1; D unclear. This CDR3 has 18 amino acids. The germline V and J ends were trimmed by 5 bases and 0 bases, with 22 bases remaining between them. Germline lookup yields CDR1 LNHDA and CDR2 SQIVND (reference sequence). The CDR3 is CASSLPEGSIGMNTEAFF. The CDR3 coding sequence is TGTGCCAGTAGTCTTCCCGAAGGGTCCATCGGAATGAACACTGAAGCTTTCTTT.

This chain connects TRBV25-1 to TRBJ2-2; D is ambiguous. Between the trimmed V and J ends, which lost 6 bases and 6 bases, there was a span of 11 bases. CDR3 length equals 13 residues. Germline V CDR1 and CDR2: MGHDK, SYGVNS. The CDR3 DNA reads TGTGCCAGCAGCCAAGGTCCGGCCGGGGAGCTGTTTTTT. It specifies CASSQGPAGELFF.

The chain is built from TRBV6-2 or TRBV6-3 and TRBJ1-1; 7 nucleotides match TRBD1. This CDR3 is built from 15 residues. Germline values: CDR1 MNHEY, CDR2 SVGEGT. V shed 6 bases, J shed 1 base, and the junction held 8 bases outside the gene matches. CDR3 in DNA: TGTGCCAGCAGCCCTCTGACAGGGAAGAACACTGAAGCTTTCTTT. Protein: CASSPLTGKNTEAFF.

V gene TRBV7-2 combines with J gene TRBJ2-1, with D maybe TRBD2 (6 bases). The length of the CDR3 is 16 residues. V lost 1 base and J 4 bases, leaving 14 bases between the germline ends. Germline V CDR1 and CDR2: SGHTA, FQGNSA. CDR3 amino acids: CASSLVAGSPYNEQFF. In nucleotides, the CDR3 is TGTGCCAGCAGCTTAGTAGCCGGGAGTCCATACAATGAGCAGTTCTTC.

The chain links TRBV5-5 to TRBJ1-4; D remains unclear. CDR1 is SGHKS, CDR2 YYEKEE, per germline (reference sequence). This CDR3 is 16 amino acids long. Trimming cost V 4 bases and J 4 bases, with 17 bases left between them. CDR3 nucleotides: TGTGCCAGCAGCCCTACCGGCAGAGACCATAATGAAAAACTGTTTTTT. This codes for CASSPTGRDHNEKLFF. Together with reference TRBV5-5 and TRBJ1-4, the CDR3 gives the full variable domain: DAGVTQSPTHLIKTRGQQVTLRCSPISGHKSVSWYQQVLGQGPQFIFQYYEKEERGRGNFPDRFSARQFPNYSSELNVNALLLGDSALYLCASSPTGRDHNEKLFFGSGTQLSVL.

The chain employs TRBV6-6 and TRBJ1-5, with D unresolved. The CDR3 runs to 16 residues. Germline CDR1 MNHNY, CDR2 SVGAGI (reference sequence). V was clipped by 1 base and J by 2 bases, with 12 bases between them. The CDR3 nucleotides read TGTGCCAGCAGTTACTTTGGCAGTACGGGCAATCAGCCCCAGCATTTT. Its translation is CASSYFGSTGNQPQHF.

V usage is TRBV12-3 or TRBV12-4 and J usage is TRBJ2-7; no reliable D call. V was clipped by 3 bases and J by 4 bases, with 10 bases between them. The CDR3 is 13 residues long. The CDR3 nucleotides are TGTGCCAGCAGTTTTGGTGACGGGTACGAGCAGTACGTC. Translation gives CASSFGDGYEQYV.

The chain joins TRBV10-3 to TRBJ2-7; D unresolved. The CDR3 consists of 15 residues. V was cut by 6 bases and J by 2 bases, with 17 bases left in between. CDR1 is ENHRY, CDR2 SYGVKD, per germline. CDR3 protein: CAISESPPPAYEQYF. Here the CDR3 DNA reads TGTGCCATCAGCGAATCCCCGCCACCCGCCTACGAGCAGTACTTC.

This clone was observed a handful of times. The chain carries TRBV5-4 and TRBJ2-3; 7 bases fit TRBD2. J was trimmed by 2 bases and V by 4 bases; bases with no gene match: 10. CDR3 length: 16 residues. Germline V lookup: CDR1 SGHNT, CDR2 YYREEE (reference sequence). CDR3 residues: CASSPGGSGHTDTQYF. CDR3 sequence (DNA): TGTGCCAGCAGCCCGGGGGGTAGCGGACACACAGATACGCAGTATTTT.

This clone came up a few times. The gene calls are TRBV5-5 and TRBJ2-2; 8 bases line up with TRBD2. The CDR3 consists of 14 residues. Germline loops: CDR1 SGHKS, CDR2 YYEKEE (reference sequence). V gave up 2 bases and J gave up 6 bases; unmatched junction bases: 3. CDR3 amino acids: CASSFRLAPGELFF. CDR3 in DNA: TGTGCCAGCAGCTTCCGACTAGCGCCCGGGGAGCTGTTTTTT.

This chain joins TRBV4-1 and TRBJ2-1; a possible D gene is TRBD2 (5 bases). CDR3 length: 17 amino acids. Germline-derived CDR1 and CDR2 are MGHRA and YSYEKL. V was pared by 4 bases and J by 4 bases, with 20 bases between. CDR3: CASSLRWGSLAYNEQFF. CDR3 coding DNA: TGCGCCAGCAGCCTCCGATGGGGAAGCCTAGCTTACAATGAGCAGTTCTTC.

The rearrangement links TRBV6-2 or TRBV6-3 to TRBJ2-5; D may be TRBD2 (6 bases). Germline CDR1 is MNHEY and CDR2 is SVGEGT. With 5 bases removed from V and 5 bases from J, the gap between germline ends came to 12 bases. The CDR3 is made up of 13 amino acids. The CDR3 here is CASSTGGLETQYF. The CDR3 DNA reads TGTGCCAGCAGTACCGGGGGATTGGAGACCCAGTACTTC.

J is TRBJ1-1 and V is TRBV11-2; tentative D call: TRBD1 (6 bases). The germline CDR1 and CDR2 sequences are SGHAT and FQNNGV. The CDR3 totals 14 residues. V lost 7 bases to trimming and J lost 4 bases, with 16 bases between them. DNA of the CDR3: TGTGCCAGCACCCAGGGACATCTCGCCACTGAAGCTTTCTTT. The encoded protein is CASTQGHLATEAFF.

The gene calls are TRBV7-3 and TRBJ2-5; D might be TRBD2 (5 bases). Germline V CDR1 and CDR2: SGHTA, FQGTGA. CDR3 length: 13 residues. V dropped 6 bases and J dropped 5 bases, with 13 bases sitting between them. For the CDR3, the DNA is TGTGCCAGCAGTAGAACTAGGCTTGAGACCCAGTACTTC. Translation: CASSRTRLETQYF.

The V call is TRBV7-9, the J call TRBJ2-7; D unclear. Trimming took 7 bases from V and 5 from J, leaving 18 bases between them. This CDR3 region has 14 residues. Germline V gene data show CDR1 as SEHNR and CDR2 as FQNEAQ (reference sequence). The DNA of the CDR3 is TGTGCCAGCACCTCCTCGGGTGGGCGACACGAGCAGTACTTC. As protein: CASTSSGGRHEQYF.

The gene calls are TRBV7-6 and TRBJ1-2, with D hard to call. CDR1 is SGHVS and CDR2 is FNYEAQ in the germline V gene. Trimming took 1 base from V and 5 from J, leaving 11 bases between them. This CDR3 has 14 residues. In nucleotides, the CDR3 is TGTGCCAGCAGCTTAGGAACTGATAATTATGGCTACACCTTC. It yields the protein CASSLGTDNYGYTF. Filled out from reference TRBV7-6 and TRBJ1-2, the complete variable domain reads GAGVSQSPRYKVTKRGQDVALRCDPISGHVSLYWYRQALGQGPEFLTYFNYEAQQDKSGLPNDRFSAERPEGSISTLTIQRTEQRDSAMYRCASSLGTDNYGYTFGSGTRLTVV.

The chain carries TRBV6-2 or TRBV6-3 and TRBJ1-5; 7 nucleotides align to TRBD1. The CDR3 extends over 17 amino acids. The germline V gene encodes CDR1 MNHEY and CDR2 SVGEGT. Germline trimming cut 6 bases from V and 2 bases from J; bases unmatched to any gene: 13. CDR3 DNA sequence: TGTGCCAGCAGCCACCCCCCCGACAGGGTGGGCAATCAGCCCCAGCATTTT. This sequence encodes CASSHPPDRVGNQPQHF.

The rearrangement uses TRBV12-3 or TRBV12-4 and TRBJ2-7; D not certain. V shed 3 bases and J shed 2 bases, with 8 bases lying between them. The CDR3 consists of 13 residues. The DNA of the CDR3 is TGTGCCAGCAGTTTTGCCAGCACCTACGAGCAGTACTTC. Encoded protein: CASSFASTYEQYF.

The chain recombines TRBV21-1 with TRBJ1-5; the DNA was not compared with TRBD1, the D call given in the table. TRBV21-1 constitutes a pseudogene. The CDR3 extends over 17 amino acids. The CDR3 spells CASSKDGTGAPNQPQHF. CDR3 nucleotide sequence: TGTGCCAGCAGCAAAGATGGGACAGGGGCCCCGAATCAGCCCCAGCATTTT.